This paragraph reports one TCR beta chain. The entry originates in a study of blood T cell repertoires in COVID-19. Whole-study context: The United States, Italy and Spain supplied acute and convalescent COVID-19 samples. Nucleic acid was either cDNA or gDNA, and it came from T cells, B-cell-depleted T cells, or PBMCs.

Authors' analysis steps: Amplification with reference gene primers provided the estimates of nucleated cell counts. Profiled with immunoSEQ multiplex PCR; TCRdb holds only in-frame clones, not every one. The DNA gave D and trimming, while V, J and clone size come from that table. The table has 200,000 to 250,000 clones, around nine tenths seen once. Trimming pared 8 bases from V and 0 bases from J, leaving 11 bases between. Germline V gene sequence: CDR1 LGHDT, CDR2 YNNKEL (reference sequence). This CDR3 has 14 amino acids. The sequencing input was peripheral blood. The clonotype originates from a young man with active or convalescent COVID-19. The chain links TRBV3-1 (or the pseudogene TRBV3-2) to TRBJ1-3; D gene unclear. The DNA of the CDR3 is TGTGCCAGCGGGGTCCGGGGCTCTGGAAACACCATATATTTT. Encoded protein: CASGVRGSGNTIYF.